The 5 T cell receptor beta chains given below trace back to one sample, sequenced in a study of blood T cells in healthy people across ages (dated by TCRdb to the mid-2010s). Library construction relied on 5' RACE. The sequencing machine was an Illumina HiSeq 2500. A second PCR of about 6 to 11 cycles was run with a J-beta primer mix and a sample-barcoded 5' primer. The public reads were run again by TCRdb, first through fastp at Q25 and then through MiXCR, and only productive beta chains were kept. Identical CDR3 proteins give one entry, which carries the most common genes and DNA. The sample table contains roughly 2 million distinct CDR3 sequences; only one count was recorded for approximately 50% of them. The leading ten clones occupy around 2.1% of the sample. The sample comprised blood. Receptors originate from a woman aged 40 to 50 in good health.

The rearrangement joins TRBV4-3 to TRBJ2-1; tentatively, D is TRBD2 (6 bases). The tail of the sequence fits TRBJ2-7 better, so the J call may be wrong. The CDR3 is 15 residues long. CDR1 and CDR2 from the germline V gene are LGHNA and YSLEER. CDR3 in DNA: TGCGCCAGCAGCCGAGTGGGGGACTTCTACAATGAGCAGTACTTC. Translating gives CASSRVGDFYNEQYF.

The CDR3 here is CASSLGEATNEKLFF. The CDR3 DNA reads as TGCGCCAGCAGCTTGGGGGAAGCAACTAATGAAAAACTGTTTTTT. V gene TRBV5-1 combines with J gene TRBJ1-4; D not resolved. The germline CDR1 and CDR2 sequences are SGHRS and YFSETQ. This CDR3 region has 15 residues. V lost 0 bases to trimming and J lost 0 bases, with 6 bases between them.

This sequence joins TRBV20-1 and TRBJ1-5; a weak D match, TRBD1 (5 bases). The CDR3 loop spans 15 amino acids. The germline V gene encodes CDR1 DFQATT and CDR2 SNEGSKA (reference sequence). Trimming pared 0 bases from V and 7 bases from J, leaving 16 bases between. CDR3 DNA: TGCAGTGCTAGAGACCTTGACAGATCACAGCAGCCCCAGCATTTT. This sequence encodes CSARDLDRSQQPQHF.

Written as DNA, the CDR3 is TGCAGTGCTAGACGGATAGCGGGGGGAATCTCCTACAATGAGCAGTTCTTC. Protein sequence: CSARRIAGGISYNEQFF. The chain recombines TRBV20-1 with TRBJ2-1, with TRBD2 matching over 10 bases. The CDR3 runs to 17 residues. V dropped 2 bases and J dropped 0; count of bases not matched to a gene: 7. Per the germline V gene, CDR1 is DFQATT and CDR2 is SNEGSKA (reference sequence).

The chain combines TRBV20-1 with TRBJ1-5; D possibly corresponds to TRBD1 (6 bases). V lost 0 bases and J lost 5, with 17 bases in between. From germline, CDR1 is DFQATT and CDR2 SNEGSKA (reference sequence). The CDR3 spans 16 residues. The CDR3 is CSARDLQGKVDQPQHF. DNA for the CDR3: TGCAGTGCTAGAGACCTACAGGGAAAAGTGGATCAGCCCCAGCATTTT.